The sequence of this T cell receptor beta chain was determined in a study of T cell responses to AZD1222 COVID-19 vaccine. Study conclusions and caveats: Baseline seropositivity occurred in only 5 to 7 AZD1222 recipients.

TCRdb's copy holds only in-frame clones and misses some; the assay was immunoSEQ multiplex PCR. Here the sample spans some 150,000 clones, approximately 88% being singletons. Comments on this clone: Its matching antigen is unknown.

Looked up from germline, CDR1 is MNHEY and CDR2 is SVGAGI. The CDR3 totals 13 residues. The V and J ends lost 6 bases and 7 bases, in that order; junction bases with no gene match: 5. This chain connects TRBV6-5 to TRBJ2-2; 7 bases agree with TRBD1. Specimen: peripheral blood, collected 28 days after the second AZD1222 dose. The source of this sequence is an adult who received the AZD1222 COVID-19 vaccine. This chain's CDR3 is CASRAGGFGELFF. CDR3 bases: TGTGCCAGCAGAGCAGGGGGTTTCGGGGAGCTGTTTTTT.